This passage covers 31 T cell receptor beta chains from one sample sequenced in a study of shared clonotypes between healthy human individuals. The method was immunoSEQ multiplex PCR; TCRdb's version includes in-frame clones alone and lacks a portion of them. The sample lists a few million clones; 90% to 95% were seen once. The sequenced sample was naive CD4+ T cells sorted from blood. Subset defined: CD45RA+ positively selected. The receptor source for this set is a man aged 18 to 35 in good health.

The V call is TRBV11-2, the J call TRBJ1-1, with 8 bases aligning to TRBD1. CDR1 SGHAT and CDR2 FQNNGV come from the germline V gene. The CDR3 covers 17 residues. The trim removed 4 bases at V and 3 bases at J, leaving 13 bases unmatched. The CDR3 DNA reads TGTGCCAGCAGCTCCATCAGGGGGCCGCCTACGGACACTGAAGCTTTCTTT. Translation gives CASSSIRGPPTDTEAFF.

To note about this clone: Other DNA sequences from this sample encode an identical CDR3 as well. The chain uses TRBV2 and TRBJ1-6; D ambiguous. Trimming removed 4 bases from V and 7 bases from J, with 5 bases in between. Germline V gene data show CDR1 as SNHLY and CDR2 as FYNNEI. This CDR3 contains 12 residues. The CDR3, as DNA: TGTGCCAGCAGTGTAGGGAATTCACCCCTCCACTTT. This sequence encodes CASSVGNSPLHF.

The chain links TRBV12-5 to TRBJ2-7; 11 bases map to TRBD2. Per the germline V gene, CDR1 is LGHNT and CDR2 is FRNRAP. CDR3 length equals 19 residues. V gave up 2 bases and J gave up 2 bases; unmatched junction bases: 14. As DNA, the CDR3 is TGTGCTAGTGGTTTGTTCTCCGGATTTAGCGGGAGGGAAACCTACGAGCAGTACTTC. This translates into CASGLFSGFSGRETYEQYF.

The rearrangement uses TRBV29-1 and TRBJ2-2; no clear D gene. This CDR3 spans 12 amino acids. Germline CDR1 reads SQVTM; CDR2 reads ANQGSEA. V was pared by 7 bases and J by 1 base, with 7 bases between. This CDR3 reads CSAGRNTGELFF. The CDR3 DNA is TGCAGCGCTGGCCGGAACACCGGGGAGCTGTTTTTT.

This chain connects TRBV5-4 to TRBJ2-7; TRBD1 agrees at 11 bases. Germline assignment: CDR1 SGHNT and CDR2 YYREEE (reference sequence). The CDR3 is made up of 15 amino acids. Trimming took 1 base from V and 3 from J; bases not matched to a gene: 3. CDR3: CASSLTGTGGYEQYF. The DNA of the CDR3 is TGTGCCAGCAGCTTGACCGGGACAGGGGGCTACGAGCAGTACTTC.

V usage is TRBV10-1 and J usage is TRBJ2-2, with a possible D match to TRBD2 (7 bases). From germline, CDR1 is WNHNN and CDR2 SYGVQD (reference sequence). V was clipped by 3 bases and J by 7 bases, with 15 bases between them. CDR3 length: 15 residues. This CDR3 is CASSDARGGGGELFF. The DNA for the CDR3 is TGCGCCAGCAGTGATGCTCGCGGGGGCGGCGGGGAGCTGTTTTTT.

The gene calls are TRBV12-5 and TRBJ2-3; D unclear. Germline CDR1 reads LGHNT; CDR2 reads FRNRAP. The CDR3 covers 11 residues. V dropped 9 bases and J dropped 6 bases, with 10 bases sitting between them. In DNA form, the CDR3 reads TGTGCTAGCGGTCCAGCGGATACGCAGTATTTT. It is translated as CASGPADTQYF.

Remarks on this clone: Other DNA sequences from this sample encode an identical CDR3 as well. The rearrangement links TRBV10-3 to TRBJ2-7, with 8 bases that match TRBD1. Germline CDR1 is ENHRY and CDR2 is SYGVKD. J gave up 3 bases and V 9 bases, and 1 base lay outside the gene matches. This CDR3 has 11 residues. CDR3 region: CAITGGYEQYF. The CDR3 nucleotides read TGTGCCATAACAGGGGGCTACGAGCAGTACTTC.

The chain's CDR3 is CASSGNSAETQYF. CDR3 in DNA: TGTGCCAGCAGTGGGAATAGCGCAGAGACCCAGTACTTC. The chain employs TRBV6-1 and TRBJ2-5, with D possibly being TRBD2 (5 bases). The V and J ends lost 4 bases and 4 bases respectively, with 10 bases between them. CDR1 and CDR2 from the germline V gene are MNHNS and SASEGT. The CDR3 covers 13 residues.

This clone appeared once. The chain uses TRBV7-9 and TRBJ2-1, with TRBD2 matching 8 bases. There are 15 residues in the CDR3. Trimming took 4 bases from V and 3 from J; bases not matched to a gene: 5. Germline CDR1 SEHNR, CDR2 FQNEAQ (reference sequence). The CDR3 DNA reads TGTGCCAGCAGCTCAGCCGGGACTAGCTACAATGAGCAGTTCTTC. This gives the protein CASSSAGTSYNEQFF.

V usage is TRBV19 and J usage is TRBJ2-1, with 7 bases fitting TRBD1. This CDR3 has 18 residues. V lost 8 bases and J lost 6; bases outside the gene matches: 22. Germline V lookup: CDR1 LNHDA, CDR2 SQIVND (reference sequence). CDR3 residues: CASRRGTGLLTPFNEQFF. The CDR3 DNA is TGTGCCAGTCGCAGGGGGACGGGATTGTTGACCCCTTTCAATGAGCAGTTCTTC.

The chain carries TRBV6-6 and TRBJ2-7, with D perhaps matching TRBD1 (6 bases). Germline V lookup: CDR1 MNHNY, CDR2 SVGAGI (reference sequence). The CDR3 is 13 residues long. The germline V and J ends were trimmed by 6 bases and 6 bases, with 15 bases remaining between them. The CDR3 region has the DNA TGTGCCAGCAGCGGCGGACAGCTTCGCGAGCAGTACTTC. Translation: CASSGGQLREQYF.

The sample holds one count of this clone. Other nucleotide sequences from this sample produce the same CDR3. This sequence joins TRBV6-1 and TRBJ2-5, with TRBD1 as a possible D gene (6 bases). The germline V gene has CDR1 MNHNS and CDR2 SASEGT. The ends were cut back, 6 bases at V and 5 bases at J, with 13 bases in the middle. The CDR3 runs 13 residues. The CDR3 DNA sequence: TGTGCCAGCAGGAAAACAGGGATGGAGACCCAGTACTTC. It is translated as CASRKTGMETQYF.

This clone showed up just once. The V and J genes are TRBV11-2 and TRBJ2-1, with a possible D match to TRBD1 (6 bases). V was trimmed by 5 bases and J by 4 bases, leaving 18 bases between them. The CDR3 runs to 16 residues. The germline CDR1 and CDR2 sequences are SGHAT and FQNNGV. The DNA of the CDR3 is TGTGCCAGCAGCCCCCGTGGGACAAAGGATTACAATGAGCAGTTCTTC. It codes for CASSPRGTKDYNEQFF.

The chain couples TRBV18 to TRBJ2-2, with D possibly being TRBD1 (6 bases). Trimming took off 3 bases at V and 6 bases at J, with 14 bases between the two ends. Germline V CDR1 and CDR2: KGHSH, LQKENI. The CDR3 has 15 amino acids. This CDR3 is CASSPIMTGAGELFF. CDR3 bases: TGTGCCAGCTCACCGATTATGACAGGTGCCGGGGAGCTGTTTTTT. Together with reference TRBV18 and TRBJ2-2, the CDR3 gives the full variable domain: NAGVMQNPRHLVRRRGQEARLRCSPMKGHSHVYWYRQLPEEGLKFMVYLQKENIIDESGMPKERFSAEFPKEGPSILRIQQVVRGDSAAYFCASSPIMTGAGELFFGEGSRLTVL.

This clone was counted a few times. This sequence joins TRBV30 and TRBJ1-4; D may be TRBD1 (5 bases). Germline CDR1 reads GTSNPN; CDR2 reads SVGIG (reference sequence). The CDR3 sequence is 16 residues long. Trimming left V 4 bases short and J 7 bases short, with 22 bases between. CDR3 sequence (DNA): TGTGCCTGGACCCGGGGCCTGAACTCTAAGGGTGAAAAACTGTTTTTT. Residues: CAWTRGLNSKGEKLFF.

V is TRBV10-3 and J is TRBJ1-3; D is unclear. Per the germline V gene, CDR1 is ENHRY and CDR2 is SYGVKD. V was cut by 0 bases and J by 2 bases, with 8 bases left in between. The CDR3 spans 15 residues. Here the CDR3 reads CAISESGSAGNTIYF. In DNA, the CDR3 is TGTGCCATCAGTGAGTCGGGCAGCGCTGGAAACACCATATATTTT.

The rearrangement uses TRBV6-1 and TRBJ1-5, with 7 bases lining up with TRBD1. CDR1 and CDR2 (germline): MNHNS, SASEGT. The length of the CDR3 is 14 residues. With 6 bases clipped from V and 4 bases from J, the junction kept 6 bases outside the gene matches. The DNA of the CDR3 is TGTGCCAGCAGGCTGACAGGGTTGAATCAGCCCCAGCATTTT. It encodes CASRLTGLNQPQHF.

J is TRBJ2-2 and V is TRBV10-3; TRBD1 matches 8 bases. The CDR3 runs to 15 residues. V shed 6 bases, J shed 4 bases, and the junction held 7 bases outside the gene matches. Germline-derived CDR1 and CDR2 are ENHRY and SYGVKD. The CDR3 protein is CAISDDRGGTGELFF. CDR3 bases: TGTGCCATCAGCGATGACAGGGGCGGCACCGGGGAGCTGTTTTTT.

The CDR3 sequence: CASSQGQGNAYGYTF. Written as DNA, the CDR3 is TGTGCCAGCAGCCAAGGACAGGGGAATGCCTATGGCTACACCTTC. This sequence joins TRBV6-1 and TRBJ1-2, with 9 bases fitting TRBD1. Germline assignment: CDR1 MNHNS and CDR2 SASEGT. J lost 4 bases, V lost 6 bases, and 9 bases had no gene match. This CDR3 has 15 residues.

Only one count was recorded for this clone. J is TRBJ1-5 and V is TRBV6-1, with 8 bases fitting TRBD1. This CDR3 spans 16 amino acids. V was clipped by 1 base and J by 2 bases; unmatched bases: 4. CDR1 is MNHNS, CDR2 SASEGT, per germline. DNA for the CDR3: TGTGCCAGCAGTGAAGGACAGGGGCTGGGCAATCAGCCCCAGCATTTT. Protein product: CASSEGQGLGNQPQHF.

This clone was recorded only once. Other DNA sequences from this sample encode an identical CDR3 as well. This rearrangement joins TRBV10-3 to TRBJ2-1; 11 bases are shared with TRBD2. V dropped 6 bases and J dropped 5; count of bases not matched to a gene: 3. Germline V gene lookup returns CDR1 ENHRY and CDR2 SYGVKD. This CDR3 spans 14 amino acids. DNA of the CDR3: TGTGCCATCAGGGGGACTAGCGGTAACAATGAGCAGTTCTTC. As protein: CAIRGTSGNNEQFF.

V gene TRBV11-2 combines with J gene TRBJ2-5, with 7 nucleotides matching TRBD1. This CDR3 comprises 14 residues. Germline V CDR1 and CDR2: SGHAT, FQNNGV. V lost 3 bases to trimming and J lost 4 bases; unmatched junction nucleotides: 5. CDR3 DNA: TGTGCCAGCAGCTTCTACAGGGGTAGAGAGACCCAGTACTTC. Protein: CASSFYRGRETQYF. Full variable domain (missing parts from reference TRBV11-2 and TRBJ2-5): EAGVAQSPRYKIIEKRQSVAFWCNPISGHATLYWYQQILGQGPKLLIQFQNNGVVDDSQLPKDRFSAERLKGVDSTLKIQPAKLEDSAVYLCASSFYRGRETQYFGPGTRLLVL.

The CDR3 DNA follows: TGTGCCTGGAGTGGCGATACAGGGGTCAATCAGCCCCAGCATTTT. Protein sequence: CAWSGDTGVNQPQHF. This chain links TRBV30 with TRBJ1-5; TRBD1 aligns across 7 bases. J was trimmed by 3 bases and V by 1 base; bases with no gene match: 6. This CDR3 comprises 15 residues. The V gene's germline CDR1 is GTSNPN and CDR2 SVGIG (reference sequence).

The CDR3: CASTLGLAGDEQYF. The CDR3 nucleotides read TGTGCCAGCACCCTCGGGCTAGCGGGGGACGAGCAGTACTTC. This chain connects TRBV7-2 to TRBJ2-7; 10 bases are a match to TRBD2. CDR3 length: 14 amino acids. Per germline, CDR1 SGHTA and CDR2 FQGNSA. Trimming at V came to 7 bases and at J to 5 bases, leaving 8 bases not matched to a gene.

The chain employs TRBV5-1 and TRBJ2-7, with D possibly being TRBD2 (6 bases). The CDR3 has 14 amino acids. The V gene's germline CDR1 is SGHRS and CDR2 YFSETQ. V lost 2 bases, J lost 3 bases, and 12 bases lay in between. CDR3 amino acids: CASSFDGGGYEQYF. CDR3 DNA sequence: TGCGCCAGCAGCTTTGACGGGGGAGGCTACGAGCAGTACTTC.

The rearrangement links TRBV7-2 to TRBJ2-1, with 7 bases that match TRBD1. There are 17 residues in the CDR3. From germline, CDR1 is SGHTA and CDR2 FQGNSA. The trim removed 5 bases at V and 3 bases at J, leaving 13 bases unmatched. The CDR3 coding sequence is TGTGCCAGCAGCGCGGCGCAGGGGGTGGGGATCTACAATGAGCAGTTCTTC. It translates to CASSAAQGVGIYNEQFF.

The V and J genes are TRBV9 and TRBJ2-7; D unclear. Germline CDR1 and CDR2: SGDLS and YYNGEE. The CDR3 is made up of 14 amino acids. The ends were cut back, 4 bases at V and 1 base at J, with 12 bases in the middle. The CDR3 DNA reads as TGTGCCAGCAGCCTCCACGGGTTATCCTACGAGCAGTACTTC. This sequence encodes CASSLHGLSYEQYF. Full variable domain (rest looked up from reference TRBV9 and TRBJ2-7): DSGVTQTPKHLITATGQRVTLRCSPRSGDLSVYWYQQSLDQGLQFLIQYYNGEERAKGNILERFSAQQFPDLHSELNLSSLELGDSALYFCASSLHGLSYEQYFGPGTRLTVT.

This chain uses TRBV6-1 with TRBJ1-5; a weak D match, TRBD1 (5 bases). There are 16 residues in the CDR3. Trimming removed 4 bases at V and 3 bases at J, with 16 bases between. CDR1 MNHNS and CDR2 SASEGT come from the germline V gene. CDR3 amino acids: CASSAQPPGNNQPQHF. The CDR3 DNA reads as TGTGCCAGCAGTGCCCAACCGCCAGGGAACAATCAGCCCCAGCATTTT.

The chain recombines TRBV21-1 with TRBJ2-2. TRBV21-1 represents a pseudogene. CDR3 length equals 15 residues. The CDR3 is CASSFRGTGTGELFF. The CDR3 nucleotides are TGTGCCAGCAGCTTCCGTGGGACGGGAACCGGGGAGCTGTTTTTT.

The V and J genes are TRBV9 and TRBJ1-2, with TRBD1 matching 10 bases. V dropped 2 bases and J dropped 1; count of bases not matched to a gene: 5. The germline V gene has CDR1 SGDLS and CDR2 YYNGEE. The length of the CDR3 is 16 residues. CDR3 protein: CASSVGQGGGNYGYTF. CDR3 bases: TGTGCCAGCAGCGTCGGACAGGGGGGAGGTAACTATGGCTACACCTTC.